This T cell receptor (beta chain) comes out of a study of OX40 agonist ivuxolimab in advanced cancers. General study results and limits: The investigators did not determine what antigen specificity the expanded peripheral T cells had. Circulating CD4+ and CD8+ T cells showed clonal expansion by week 6 at 0.1 to 3.0 mg/kg.

Sequencing used immunoSEQ multiplex PCR; TCRdb keeps in-frame clones, though not all of them. This table holds 60,000 to 80,000 clones, roughly 89% found once. V lost 3 bases and J lost 1; bases outside the gene matches: 0. Germline values: CDR1 SGHRS, CDR2 YFSETQ. The CDR3 sequence is 15 residues long. Details on this clone: Its antigen is undetermined.

If patients had autoimmune disease history or systemic immunosuppression, they were excluded. The sequence derives from an adult with an advanced solid tumor such as melanoma, head and neck, liver or kidney cancer. The rearrangement joins TRBV5-1 to TRBJ2-2, with 10 bases lining up with TRBD2. The specimen was CD4+ or CD8+ T cells sorted from blood, collected in a trial of the OX40 agonist ivuxolimab. As DNA, the CDR3 is TGCGCCAGCAGCTCTAGCGGGGGGAACACCGGGGAGCTGTTTTTT. The encoded protein is CASSSSGGNTGELFF. Looking up the rest from reference TRBV5-1 and TRBJ2-2 gives the full variable domain: KAGVTQTPRYLIKTRGQQVTLSCSPISGHRSVSWYQQTPGQGLQFLFEYFSETQRNKGNFPGRFSGRQFSNSRSEMNVSTLELGDSALYLCASSSSGGNTGELFFGEGSRLTVL.